This entry lists 13 T cell receptor beta chains sequenced from one sample in a study of T-cell reconstitution after alpha-beta-depleted transplantation in children. Using unique molecular identifiers, the investigators prepared the TCRbeta library. TCRdb called the PCR reads again in MiXCR, with one record for every CDR3 protein. The sample has about 610,000 distinct CDR3 sequences; over 9.5% are singletons. The sample was PBMCs from the stem cell graft donor, taken from the stem cell graft. The receptors come from a human donor who donated a stem cell graft to a child with acute myeloid leukemia.

This clonotype was seen more than once but under ten times. This rearrangement joins TRBV30 to TRBJ2-5, with D perhaps TRBD2 (5 bases). Germline lookup yields CDR1 GTSNPN and CDR2 SVGIG (reference sequence). V lost 5 bases, J lost 1 base, and 11 bases lay in between. This CDR3 is built from 13 residues. CDR3 in amino acids: CAWALAGQETQYF. CDR3 coding DNA: TGTGCCTGGGCCCTTGCGGGCCAAGAGACCCAGTACTTC.

This clonotype was counted only a few times. J is TRBJ2-7 and V is TRBV20-1, with TRBD1 matching 7 bases. Germline CDR1 DFQATT, CDR2 SNEGSKA (reference sequence). CDR3 length equals 14 residues. Losses at the gene ends were 6 bases for V and 3 bases for J; bases not matched to a gene: 11. DNA for the CDR3: TGCAGTGCAAGTGGGACAGCTGACTACTACGAGCAGTACTTC. This sequence encodes CSASGTADYYEQYF.

The genes are TRBV12-3 or TRBV12-4 and TRBJ1-2; a weak D match, TRBD1 (5 bases). V dropped 3 bases and J dropped 8 bases, with 19 bases sitting between them. This CDR3 spans 15 amino acids. Here the CDR3 DNA reads TGTGCCAGCAGTTTCGGAGGGGCCCTGGGTAGGGGCTACACCTTC. Its protein is CASSFGGALGRGYTF.

This clonotype has just a few counts. The chain links TRBV2 to TRBJ2-2; TRBD1 might be the D (5 bases). Trimming removed 8 bases from V and 1 base from J, with 14 bases in between. This CDR3 contains 15 residues. Germline assignment: CDR1 SNHLY and CDR2 FYNNEI. The CDR3 region has the DNA TGTGCCAGCCGGCAGGGTAGCCAGAACACCGGGGAGCTGTTTTTT. Translating it yields CASRQGSQNTGELFF.

This clonotype was recorded a few times. The chain employs TRBV30 and TRBJ2-7; TRBD1 agrees at 7 bases. The CDR3 totals 12 residues. V trimming: 8 bases; J trimming: 7 bases; junction bases outside the gene matches: 11. Germline CDR1 GTSNPN, CDR2 SVGIG (reference sequence). The CDR3 sequence: CATRQGALEQYF. The CDR3 DNA sequence: TGTGCCACCCGACAGGGCGCATTAGAGCAGTACTTC.

This clonotype has a count of ten or more. One end of the junction does not line up with germline, which may come from a read error. The V and J genes are TRBV7-2 and TRBJ2-1; 10 bases are shared with TRBD2. The length of the CDR3 is 17 residues. Germline loops: CDR1 SGHTA, CDR2 FQGNSA. The CDR3 loop is CASSSSGFATSGPSPNF. Here the CDR3 DNA reads TGTGCCAGCAGCTCCTCAGGGTTCGCGACTAGCGGGCCCTCTCCTAACTTC.

The chain uses TRBV10-3 and TRBJ1-2; weak D call: TRBD1 (6 bases). V lost 5 bases and J 8 bases, leaving 18 bases between the germline ends. Germline V gene sequence: CDR1 ENHRY, CDR2 SYGVKD. The CDR3 sequence is 14 residues long. The CDR3 here is CAISQQGGVEGYTF. The CDR3 nucleotides are TGTGCCATCAGTCAACAGGGAGGAGTGGAAGGCTACACCTTC.

The V gene is TRBV7-2, the J gene TRBJ2-7, with D possibly being TRBD1 (6 bases). There are 13 residues in the CDR3. V shed 1 base and J shed 7 bases, with 11 bases lying between them. Germline V lookup: CDR1 SGHTA, CDR2 FQGNSA. CDR3 amino acids: CASSLGQVVEQYF. The CDR3 nucleotides are TGTGCCAGCAGCTTAGGACAGGTTGTTGAGCAGTACTTC. Variable domain in full (rest from reference TRBV7-2 and TRBJ2-7): GAGVSQSPSNKVTEKGKDVELRCDPISGHTALYWYRQSLGQGLEFLIYFQGNSAPDKSGLPSDRFSAERTGGSVSTLTIQRTQQEDSAVYLCASSLGQVVEQYFGPGTRLTVT.

This clonotype was detected a few times. The chain couples TRBV5-1 to TRBJ2-4, with 7 bases lining up with TRBD2. This CDR3 has 13 residues. Germline V gene sequence: CDR1 SGHRS, CDR2 YFSETQ. V lost 0 bases, J lost 9 bases, and 3 bases stayed unmatched. For the CDR3, the DNA is TGCGCCAGCAGCTTGGACGGCGGGGGCATTCAGTACTTC. This sequence encodes CASSLDGGGIQYF.

The rearrangement uses TRBV28 and TRBJ2-7; TRBD2 matches 7 bases. J was trimmed by 3 bases and V by 2 bases; bases with no gene match: 7. The CDR3 runs 15 residues. Germline V gene data show CDR1 as MDHEN and CDR2 as SYDVKM. CDR3 DNA: TGTGCCAGCAGTTTACAGGTGGCGGGAGACTACGAGCAGTACTTC. It yields the protein CASSLQVAGDYEQYF.

This clonotype was seen many times. The chain links TRBV29-1 to TRBJ2-3, with D hard to call. The CDR3 totals 13 residues. Germline V gene sequence: CDR1 SQVTM, CDR2 ANQGSEA. Deletions cut 3 bases from V and 4 bases from J, with 11 bases between. The CDR3 here is CSVEPTVSDTQYF. The DNA of the CDR3 is TGCAGCGTTGAGCCCACCGTCTCAGATACGCAGTATTTT.

J is TRBJ1-1 and V is TRBV7-9; 7 bases are a match to TRBD1. The V segment lost 5 bases and the J segment 3 bases; nucleotides outside the gene matches: 12. From germline, CDR1 is SEHNR and CDR2 FQNEAQ (reference sequence). The CDR3 runs 16 residues. The CDR3, as DNA: TGTGCCAGCAGCCGCAGACAGGGCGGTACGGACACTGAAGCTTTCTTT. Translating gives CASSRRQGGTDTEAFF.

This chain connects TRBV7-9 to TRBJ2-2; D perhaps matches TRBD1 (6 bases). CDR1 SEHNR and CDR2 FQNEAQ come from the germline V gene (reference sequence). Trimming took 3 bases from V and 0 from J, leaving 14 bases between them. CDR3 length equals 17 residues. For the CDR3, the DNA is TGTGCCAGCAGCTTGGCCGGGACAAATGCGAACACCGGGGAGCTGTTTTTT. Translation: CASSLAGTNANTGELFF.